Here is one T cell receptor beta chain with its context. The source of the sample is a study of control samples from healthy donors and cancer patients. Assay: immunoSEQ multiplex PCR; the TCRdb copy retains only in-frame clones and omits some. There are approximately 150,000 clones in the sample; 85% to 95% occur only once, and around 1.3% lies in the top ten. This receptor was taken from a woman in her late teens or twenties in good health. The sample comprised blood.

The CDR3 DNA follows: TGTGCCAGCCGCCTTCTTGGACACATGAACACTGAAGCTTTCTTT. It is translated as CASRLLGHMNTEAFF. The chain uses TRBV6-2 or TRBV6-3 and TRBJ1-1; D might be TRBD1 (5 bases). Trimming shortened V by 8 bases and J by 0 bases, and 16 bases separated the two germline ends. Germline values: CDR1 MNHEY, CDR2 SVGEGT. The CDR3 has 15 residues.